In its sample, the clone carrying this T cell receptor beta chain was seen a few times. Its antigen is still unknown. This record belongs to a study of cytomegalovirus exposure and HLA in healthy donors. Nominally healthy donors were sampled, though unrecorded immune exposures were likely. PCR was performed using 60 Vbeta and 13 Jbeta primers. The repertoire was sequenced with immunoSEQ multiplex PCR; TCRdb's copy has only in-frame clones and lacks some. The repertoire consists of approximately 150,000 clones, with roughly 80% occurring once and the leading ten covering roughly 9.3%. Findings and limits, study-wide: Earlier analysis found most TCR beta V segments productive about 87% or about 30% of the time.

CDR3 size: 15 residues. Germline CDR1 SGHAT, CDR2 FQNNGV. V shed 1 base and J shed 4 bases, with 13 bases lying between them. This sequence was found in a man between 18 and 29 years old in good health and CMV-seropositive. The chain uses TRBV11-2 and TRBJ1-1; possible D gene TRBD1, 6 bases. The specimen was PBMCs. This CDR3 reads CASSLATGAVTEAFF. The CDR3 region has the DNA TGTGCCAGCAGCTTAGCGACAGGCGCGGTCACTGAAGCTTTCTTT.